This TCR beta chain emerged from a study of T cell changes during pregnancy in multiple sclerosis. Using immunoSEQ multiplex PCR, the repertoire was profiled, and TCRdb retains in-frame clones only, with some absent. The table lists 40,000 to 60,000 clones, about 92% of them singletons. The material was CD4+ T cells from peripheral blood mononuclear cells, obtained in the third trimester of pregnancy. The clonotype originates from a female donor with multiple sclerosis, enrolled in a pregnancy study.

The CDR3 sequence is CASSRVAGGTYNEQFF. For the CDR3, the DNA is TGTGCCAGCAGTAGAGTAGCGGGGGGAACCTACAATGAGCAGTTCTTC. The V and J genes are TRBV25-1 and TRBJ2-1, with 10 bases identical to TRBD2. Germline V gene lookup returns CDR1 MGHDK and CDR2 SYGVNS. The trim removed 5 bases at V and 2 bases at J, leaving 6 bases unmatched. There are 16 residues in the CDR3.